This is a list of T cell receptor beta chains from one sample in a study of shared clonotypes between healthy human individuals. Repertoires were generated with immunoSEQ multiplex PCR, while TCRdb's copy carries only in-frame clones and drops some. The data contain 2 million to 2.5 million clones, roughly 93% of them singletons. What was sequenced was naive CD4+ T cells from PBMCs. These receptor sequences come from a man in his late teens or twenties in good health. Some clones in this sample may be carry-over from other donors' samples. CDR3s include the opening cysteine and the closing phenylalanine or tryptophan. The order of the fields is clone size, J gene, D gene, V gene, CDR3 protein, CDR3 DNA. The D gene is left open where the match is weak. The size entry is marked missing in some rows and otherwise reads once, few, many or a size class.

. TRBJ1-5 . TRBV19 CASTNRGNQPQHF TGTGCCAGCACTAACAGGGGCAATCAGCCCCAGCATTTT
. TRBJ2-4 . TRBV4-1 CASSQVGLIQYF TGCGCCAGCAGCCAAGTGGGGCTCATTCAGTACTTC
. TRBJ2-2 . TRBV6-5 CASSYELKGDTGELFF TGTGCCAGCAGTTACGAGTTAAAGGGGGACACCGGGGAGCTGTTTTTT
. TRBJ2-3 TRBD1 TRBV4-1 CASSRQGQGNQDTQYF TGCGCCAGCAGCCGACAGGGACAGGGCAATCAAGATACGCAGTATTTT
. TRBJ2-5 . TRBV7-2 CASSPSGAETQYF TGTGCCAGCAGCCCGTCAGGGGCAGAGACCCAGTACTTC
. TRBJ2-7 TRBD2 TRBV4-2 CASSLLVAGGPREQYF TGTGCCAGCAGCCTCCTGGTGGCGGGAGGGCCGAGGGAGCAGTACTTC
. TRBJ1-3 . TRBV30 CAWVSLGNTIYF TGTGCCTGGGTTAGTCTAGGAAACACCATATATTTT
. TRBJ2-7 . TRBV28 CASRRGGYGQYF TGTGCCAGCAGACGAGGGGGTTACGGGCAGTACTTC
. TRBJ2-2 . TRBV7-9 CASSLSSGELFF TGTGCCAGCAGCTTATCTTCCGGGGAGCTGTTTTTT
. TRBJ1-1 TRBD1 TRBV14 CASSQDLQGVSFF TGTGCCAGCAGCCAAGATTTACAGGGGGTTTCTTTCTTT
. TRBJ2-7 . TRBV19 CASSIEAVSYEQYF TGTGCCAGTAGTATAGAGGCTGTATCCTACGAGCAGTACTTC
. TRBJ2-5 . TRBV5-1 CASSSKGLAVQETQYF TGCGCCAGCAGCTCGAAGGGCCTGGCGGTCCAAGAGACCCAGTACTTC
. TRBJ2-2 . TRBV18 CASSPPLSNTGELFF TGTGCCAGCTCACCACCGTTGTCCAACACCGGGGAGCTGTTTTTT
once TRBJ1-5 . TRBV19 CASRRTQAFNQPQHF TGTGCCAGTAGACGAACTCAGGCGTTTAATCAGCCCCAGCATTTT
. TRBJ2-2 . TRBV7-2 CASSSRTMLSTGELFF TGTGCCAGCAGCTCGAGGACTATGCTTAGCACCGGGGAGCTGTTTTTT
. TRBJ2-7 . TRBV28 CASRFGLLYEQYF TGTGCCAGCCGGTTTGGTCTGCTCTACGAGCAGTACTTC
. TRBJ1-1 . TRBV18 CASSPLQGGALNTEAFF TGTGCCAGCTCACCTTTACAGGGTGGGGCTCTGAACACTGAAGCTTTCTTT
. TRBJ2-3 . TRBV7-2 CASSPLGDSTNTQYF TGTGCCAGCAGCCCCCTGGGCGACTCTACCAATACGCAGTATTTT
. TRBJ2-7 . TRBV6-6 CASSLPGLASYEQYF TGTGCCAGCAGTCTCCCGGGACTTGCCTCCTACGAGCAGTACTTC
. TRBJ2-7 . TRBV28 CASSLKEGVLNF TGTGCCAGCAGTTTAAAGGAGGGAGTATTGAACTTC
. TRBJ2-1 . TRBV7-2 CASSLAILSGSSYNEQFF TGTGCCAGCAGCTTAGCGATTCTTTCAGGGAGCTCCTACAATGAGCAGTTCTTC
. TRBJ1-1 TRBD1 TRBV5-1 CASNSQGTDTNTEAFF TGCGCCAGCAACTCACAGGGGACGGACACGAACACTGAAGCTTTCTTT
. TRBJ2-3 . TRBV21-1 CARALQSTDTQYF TGTGCCAGGGCCCTTCAGAGCACAGATACGCAGTATTTT
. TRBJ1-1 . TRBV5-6 CASSSSRRNTEAFF TGTGCCAGCAGCTCCTCGCGACGGAACACTGAAGCTTTCTTT
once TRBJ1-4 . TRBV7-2 CASSSNPWVANEKLFF TGTGCCAGCAGCTCAAACCCGTGGGTGGCTAATGAAAAACTGTTTTTT
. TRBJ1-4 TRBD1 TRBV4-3 CASSQEADLTGEKLFF TGCGCCAGCAGCCAAGAGGCTGACCTGACAGGGGAAAAACTGTTTTTT
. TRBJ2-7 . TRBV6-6 CASSYRNEQYF TGTGCCAGCAGTTACCGCAACGAACAGTACTTC
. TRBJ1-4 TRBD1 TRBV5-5 CASSVTMGTGFEKLFF TGTGCCAGCAGCGTGACCATGGGGACAGGGTTTGAAAAACTGTTTTTT
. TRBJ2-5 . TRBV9 CASSPRDHQETQYF TGTGCCAGCAGCCCCCGGGACCACCAAGAGACCCAGTACTTC